The source of this TCR beta chain is a study of technical replicates of blood from a few donors. The table came from immunoSEQ multiplex PCR; TCRdb's copy has only in-frame clones and leaves some out. Altogether roughly 11,000 clones are present, 93% being singletons, with the ten largest covering 9.1%. The CDR3 is 15 residues long. J gave up 3 bases and V 4 bases, and 5 bases lay outside the gene matches. Germline V gene data show CDR1 as SGHTS and CDR2 as YDEGEE. The sequence was obtained from a human donor in good health. The sequenced sample was PBMCs. V gene TRBV5-8 combines with J gene TRBJ1-5, with 9 bases that match TRBD1. This CDR3 reads CASSGGTGPNQPQHF. Written as DNA, the CDR3 is TGTGCCAGCAGCGGGGGGACAGGGCCCAATCAGCCCCAGCATTTT.